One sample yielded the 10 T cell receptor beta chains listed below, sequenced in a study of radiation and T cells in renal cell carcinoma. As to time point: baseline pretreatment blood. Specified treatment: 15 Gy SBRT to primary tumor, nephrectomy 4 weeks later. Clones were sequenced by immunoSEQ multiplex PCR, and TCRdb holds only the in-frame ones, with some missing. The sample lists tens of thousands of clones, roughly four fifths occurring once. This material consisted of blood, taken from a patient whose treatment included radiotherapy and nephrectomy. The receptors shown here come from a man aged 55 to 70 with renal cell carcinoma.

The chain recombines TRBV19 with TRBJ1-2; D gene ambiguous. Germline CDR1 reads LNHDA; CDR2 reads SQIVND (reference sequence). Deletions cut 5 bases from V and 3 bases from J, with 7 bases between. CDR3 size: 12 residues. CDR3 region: CASSSRDYGYTF. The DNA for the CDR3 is TGTGCCAGTAGTTCACGGGACTATGGCTACACCTTC.

CDR3 residues: CAWRRGRVKAGANVLTF. CDR3 DNA: TGTGCCTGGAGAAGAGGCAGGGTTAAGGCTGGGGCCAACGTCCTGACTTTC. The chain carries TRBV30 and TRBJ2-6; TRBD1 might be the D (5 bases). Germline lookup yields CDR1 GTSNPN and CDR2 SVGIG (reference sequence). This CDR3 is 17 amino acids long. The ends were cut back, 3 bases at V and 2 bases at J, with 17 bases in the middle.

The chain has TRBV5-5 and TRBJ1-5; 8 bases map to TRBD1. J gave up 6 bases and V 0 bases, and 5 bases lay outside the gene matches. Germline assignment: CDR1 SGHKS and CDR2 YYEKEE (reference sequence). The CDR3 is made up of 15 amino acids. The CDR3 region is CASSLVGQGSQPQHF. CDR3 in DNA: TGTGCCAGCAGCTTGGTTGGACAGGGAAGTCAGCCCCAGCATTTT.

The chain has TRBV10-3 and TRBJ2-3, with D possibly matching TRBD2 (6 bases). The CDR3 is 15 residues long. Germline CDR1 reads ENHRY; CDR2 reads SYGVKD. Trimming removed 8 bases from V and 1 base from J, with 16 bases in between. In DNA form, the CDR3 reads TGTGCCATCCGGGACTCGAGAATGGGCACAGATACGCAGTATTTT. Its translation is CAIRDSRMGTDTQYF.

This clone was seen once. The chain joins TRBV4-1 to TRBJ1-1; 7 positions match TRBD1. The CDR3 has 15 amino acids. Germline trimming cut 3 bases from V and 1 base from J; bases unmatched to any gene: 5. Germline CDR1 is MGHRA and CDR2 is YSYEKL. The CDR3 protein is CASSHLGTANTEAFF. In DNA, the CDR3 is TGCGCCAGCAGCCATCTGGGGACAGCGAACACTGAAGCTTTCTTT.

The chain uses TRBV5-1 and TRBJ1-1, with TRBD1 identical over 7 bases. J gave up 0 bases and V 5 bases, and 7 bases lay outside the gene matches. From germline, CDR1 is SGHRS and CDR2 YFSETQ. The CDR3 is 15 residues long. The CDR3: CASSYRGGMNTEAFF. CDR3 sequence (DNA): TGCGCCAGCAGTTACAGGGGCGGTATGAACACTGAAGCTTTCTTT.

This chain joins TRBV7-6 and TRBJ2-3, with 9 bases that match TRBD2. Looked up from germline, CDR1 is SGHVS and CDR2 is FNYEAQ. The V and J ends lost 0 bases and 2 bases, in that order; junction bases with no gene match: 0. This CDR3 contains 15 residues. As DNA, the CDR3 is TGTGCCAGCAGCTTAGCGGGACTAGCCACAGATACGCAGTATTTT. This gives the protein CASSLAGLATDTQYF.

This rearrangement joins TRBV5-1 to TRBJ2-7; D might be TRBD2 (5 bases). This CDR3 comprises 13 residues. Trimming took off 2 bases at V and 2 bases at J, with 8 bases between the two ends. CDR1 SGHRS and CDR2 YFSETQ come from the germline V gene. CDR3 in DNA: TGCGCCAGCAGCTTTGGACTCGCCTACGAGCAGTACTTC. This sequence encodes CASSFGLAYEQYF.

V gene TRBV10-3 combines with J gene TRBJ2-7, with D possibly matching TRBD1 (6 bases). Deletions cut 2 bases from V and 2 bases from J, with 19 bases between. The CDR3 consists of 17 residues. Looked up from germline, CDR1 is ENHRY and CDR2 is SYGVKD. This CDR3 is CAISELRDTPVPYEQYF. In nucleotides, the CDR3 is TGTGCCATCAGTGAGCTCCGGGACACTCCCGTCCCCTACGAGCAGTACTTC.

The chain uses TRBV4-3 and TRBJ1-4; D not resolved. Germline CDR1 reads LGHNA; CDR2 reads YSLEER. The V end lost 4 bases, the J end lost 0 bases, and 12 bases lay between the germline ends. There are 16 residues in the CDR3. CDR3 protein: CASSPVIGTTNEKLFF. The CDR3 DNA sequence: TGCGCCAGCAGCCCCGTGATCGGGACAACTAATGAAAAACTGTTTTTT.